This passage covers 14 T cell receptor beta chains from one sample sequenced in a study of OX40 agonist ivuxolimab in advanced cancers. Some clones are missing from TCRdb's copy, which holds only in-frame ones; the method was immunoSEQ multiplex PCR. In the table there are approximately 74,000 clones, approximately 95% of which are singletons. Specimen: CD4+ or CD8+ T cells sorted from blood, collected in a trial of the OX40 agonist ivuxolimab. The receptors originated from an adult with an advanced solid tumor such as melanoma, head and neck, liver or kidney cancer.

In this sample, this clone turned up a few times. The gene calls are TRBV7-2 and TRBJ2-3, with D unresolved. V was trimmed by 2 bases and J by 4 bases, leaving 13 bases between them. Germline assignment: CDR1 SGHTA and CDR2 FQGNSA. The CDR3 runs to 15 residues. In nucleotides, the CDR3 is TGTGCCAGCAGCTTACAGCCCTTAGAGGCAGATACGCAGTATTTT. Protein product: CASSLQPLEADTQYF.

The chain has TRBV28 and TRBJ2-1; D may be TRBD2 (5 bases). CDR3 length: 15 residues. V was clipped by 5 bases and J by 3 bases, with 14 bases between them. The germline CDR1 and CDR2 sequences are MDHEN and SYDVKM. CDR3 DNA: TGTGCCAGCAGTGGAAGGGAGTATGACTACAATGAGCAGTTCTTC. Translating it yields CASSGREYDYNEQFF.

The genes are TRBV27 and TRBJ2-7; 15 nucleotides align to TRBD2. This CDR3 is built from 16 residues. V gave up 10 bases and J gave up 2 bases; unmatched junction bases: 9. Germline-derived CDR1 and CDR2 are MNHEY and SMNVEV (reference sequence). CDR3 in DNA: TGTGCCACTGGGACTAGCGGGGGGTTCCCCACCTACGAGCAGTACTTC. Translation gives CATGTSGGFPTYEQYF.

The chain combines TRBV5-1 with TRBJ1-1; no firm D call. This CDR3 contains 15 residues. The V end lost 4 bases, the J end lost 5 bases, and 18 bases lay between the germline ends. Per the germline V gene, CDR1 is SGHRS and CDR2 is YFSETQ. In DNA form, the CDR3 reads TGCGCCAGCAGCCCGGATGGTGCCCTGGGAACTGAAGCTTTCTTT. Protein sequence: CASSPDGALGTEAFF.

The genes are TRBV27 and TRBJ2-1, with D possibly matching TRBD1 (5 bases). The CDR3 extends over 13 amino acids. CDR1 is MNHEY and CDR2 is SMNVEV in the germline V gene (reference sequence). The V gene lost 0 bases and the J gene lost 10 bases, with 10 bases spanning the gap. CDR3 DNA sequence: TGTGCCAGCAGTTTATCAGGGGCTCAGGAGCAGTTCTTC. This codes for CASSLSGAQEQFF.

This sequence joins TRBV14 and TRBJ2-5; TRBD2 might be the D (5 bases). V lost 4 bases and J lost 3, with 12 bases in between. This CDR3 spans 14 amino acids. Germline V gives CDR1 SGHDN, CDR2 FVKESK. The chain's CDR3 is CASSRGLGKETQYF. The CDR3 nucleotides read TGTGCCAGCAGCCGTGGACTGGGAAAAGAGACCCAGTACTTC.

The chain's CDR3 is CATSRDPVEETQYF. The CDR3 DNA is TGTGCCACCAGCAGAGATCCTGTCGAAGAGACCCAGTACTTC. The rearrangement uses TRBV15 and TRBJ2-5, with D unresolved. Germline assignment: CDR1 LNHNV and CDR2 YYDKDF (reference sequence). Trimming stripped 0 bases from V and 3 bases from J, with 8 bases between. The CDR3 is made up of 14 amino acids.

The CDR3 DNA reads TGTGCCAGCAGTTTAGTGGAAGCTAACTATGGCTACACCTTC. The encoded protein is CASSLVEANYGYTF. The V gene is TRBV28, the J gene TRBJ1-2; D unclear. V lost 2 bases to trimming and J lost 0 bases, with 7 bases between them. CDR3 size: 14 residues. Germline loops: CDR1 MDHEN, CDR2 SYDVKM.

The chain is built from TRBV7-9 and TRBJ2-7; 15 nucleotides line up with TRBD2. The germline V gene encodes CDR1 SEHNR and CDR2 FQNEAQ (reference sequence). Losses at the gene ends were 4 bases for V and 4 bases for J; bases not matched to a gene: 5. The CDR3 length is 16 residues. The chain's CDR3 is CASSSGLAGGLYEQYF. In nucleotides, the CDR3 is TGTGCCAGCAGCTCGGGACTAGCGGGAGGTCTTTACGAGCAGTACTTC.

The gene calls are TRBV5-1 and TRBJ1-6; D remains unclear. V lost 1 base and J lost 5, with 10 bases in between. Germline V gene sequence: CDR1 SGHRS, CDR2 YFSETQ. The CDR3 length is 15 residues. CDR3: CASSLLLGDNSPLHF. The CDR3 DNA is TGCGCCAGCAGCTTGCTGCTGGGAGATAATTCACCCCTCCACTTT.

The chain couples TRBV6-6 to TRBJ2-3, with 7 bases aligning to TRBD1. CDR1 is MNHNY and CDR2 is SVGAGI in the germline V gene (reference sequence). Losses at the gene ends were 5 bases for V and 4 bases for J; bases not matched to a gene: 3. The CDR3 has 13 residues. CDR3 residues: CASSDDRADTQYF. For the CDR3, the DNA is TGTGCCAGCAGTGATGACAGGGCAGATACGCAGTATTTT.

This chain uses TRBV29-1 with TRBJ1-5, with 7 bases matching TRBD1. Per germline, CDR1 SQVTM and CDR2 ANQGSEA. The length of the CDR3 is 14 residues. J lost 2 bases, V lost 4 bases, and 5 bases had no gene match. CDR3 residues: CSVVAGGGNQPQHF. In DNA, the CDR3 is TGCAGCGTTGTTGCAGGGGGTGGCAATCAGCCCCAGCATTTT. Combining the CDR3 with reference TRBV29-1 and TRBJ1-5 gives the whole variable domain SAVISQKPSRDICQRGTSLTIQCQVDSQVTMMFWYRQQPGQSLTLIATANQGSEATYESGFVIDKFPISRPNLTFSTLTVSNMSPEDSSIYLCSVVAGGGNQPQHFGDGTRLSIL.

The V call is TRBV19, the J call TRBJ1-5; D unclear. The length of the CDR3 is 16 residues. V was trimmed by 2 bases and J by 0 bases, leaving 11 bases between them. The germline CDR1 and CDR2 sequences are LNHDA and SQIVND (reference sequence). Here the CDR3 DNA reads TGTGCCAGTAGTATATCCAGCTTCAATAGCAATCAGCCCCAGCATTTT. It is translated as CASSISSFNSNQPQHF.

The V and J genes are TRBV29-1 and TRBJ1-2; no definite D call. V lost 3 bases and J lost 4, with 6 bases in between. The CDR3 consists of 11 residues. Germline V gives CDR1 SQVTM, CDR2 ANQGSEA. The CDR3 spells CSVEASYGYTF. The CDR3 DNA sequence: TGCAGCGTTGAGGCAAGCTATGGCTACACCTTC.